The 19 T cell receptor beta chains in this list originate from one sample, sequenced in a study of T cells and copy number aberrations in small-cell lung cancer (TCRdb year 2021). The library was generated by the immunoSEQ multiplex PCR assay. Drawn from immuneACCESS, this table holds only the in-frame rearrangements with V and J called that TCRdb kept. Clones are partly lost; checked studies trace under half to an unresolved V gene and leave the rest unexplained. A total of roughly 6,300 clones appear in this sample, roughly four fifths of them only once. Of the sample, around a tenth falls within the top ten clones. Sequencing was performed on normal tissue next to the tumor. The source of these receptors is a woman in her sixties or seventies with small cell lung cancer. Some clones in this sample may be carry-over from other donors' samples.

This clone showed up just a few times. The J gene is TRBJ2-1, the V gene TRBV11-3; 9 bases align to TRBD2. The junction had 6 bases not matched to a gene; V was cut back by 4 bases and J by 5 bases. Germline lookup yields CDR1 SGHNT and CDR2 YENEEA. CDR3 size: 15 residues. The CDR3 loop is CASSSLAGLNNEQFF. CDR3 bases: TGTGCCAGCAGCTCCCTAGCGGGACTGAACAATGAGCAGTTCTTC. Together with reference TRBV11-3 and TRBJ2-1, the CDR3 gives the full variable domain: EAGVVQSPRYKIIEKKQPVAFWCNPISGHNTLYWYLQNLGQGPELLIRYENEEAVDDSQLPKDRFSAERLKGVDSTLKIQPAELGDSAVYLCASSSLAGLNNEQFFGPGTRLTVL.

The CDR3 is CASRLAGAGTDTQYF. The CDR3 DNA follows: TGTGCCAGCAGATTAGCGGGAGCCGGCACAGATACGCAGTATTTT. V gene TRBV27 combines with J gene TRBJ2-3; 9 bases agree with TRBD2. Trimming took 6 bases from V and 1 from J; bases not matched to a gene: 5. CDR3 length equals 15 residues. Germline loops: CDR1 MNHEY, CDR2 SMNVEV (reference sequence).

The chain employs TRBV2 and TRBJ2-7, with D tentatively TRBD1 or TRBD2 (5 bases each). Between the trimmed V and J ends, which lost 5 bases and 2 bases, there was a span of 13 bases. CDR1 and CDR2 (germline): SNHLY, FYNNEI. This CDR3 spans 14 amino acids. DNA for the CDR3: TGTGCCAGCAGTCCGGGACGGACGACCTACGAGCAGTACTTC. Translating gives CASSPGRTTYEQYF.

This chain connects TRBV7-8 to TRBJ2-1; possibly TRBD2 for D (5 bases). Germline V gene data show CDR1 as SGHVS and CDR2 as FQNEAQ. The CDR3 is made up of 15 amino acids. Between the trimmed V and J ends, which lost 1 base and 3 bases, there was a span of 10 bases. CDR3 nucleotides: TGTGCCAGCAGCTTAGACGGGGAGAACTACAATGAGCAGTTCTTC. It specifies CASSLDGENYNEQFF.

This clone qualifies as medium-sized (0.01 to 0.1%). The J gene is TRBJ2-2, the V gene TRBV6-1; D gene unclear. Between the trimmed V and J ends, which lost 1 base and 2 bases, there was a span of 11 bases. The length of the CDR3 is 16 residues. The germline V gene encodes CDR1 MNHNS and CDR2 SASEGT. The CDR3 nucleotides are TGTGCCAGCAGTGAAGAGAAGGATGTTAACACCGGGGAGCTGTTTTTT. It codes for CASSEEKDVNTGELFF.

J is TRBJ2-1 and V is TRBV29-1; the match to TRBD2 covers 13 bases. CDR1 and CDR2 (germline): SQVTM, ANQGSEA. The V segment lost 2 bases and the J segment 6 bases; nucleotides outside the gene matches: 7. CDR3 length: 16 amino acids. CDR3 amino acids: CSVETTSGRAFNEQFF. The CDR3 nucleotides are TGCAGCGTTGAAACTACTAGCGGGAGGGCCTTCAATGAGCAGTTCTTC.

V and J are TRBV13 and TRBJ2-7; weak D call: TRBD1 (5 bases). Germline-derived CDR1 and CDR2 are PRHDT and FYEKMQ (reference sequence). The CDR3 has 12 amino acids. V was shortened by 2 bases and J by 6 bases, with 8 bases between the two germline ends. CDR3 in DNA: TGTGCCAGCAGCTTATCAGGGCCCGAGCAGTACTTC. This sequence encodes CASSLSGPEQYF.

The V gene is TRBV5-6, the J gene TRBJ2-5; 7 bases match TRBD1. Germline-derived CDR1 and CDR2 are SGHDT and YYEEEE. V dropped 6 bases and J dropped 3; count of bases not matched to a gene: 8. The CDR3 consists of 14 residues. As DNA, the CDR3 is TGTGCCAGCATCCTAAGAGGGGGCGAAGAGACCCAGTACTTC. This gives the protein CASILRGGEETQYF.

The rearrangement links TRBV6-6 to TRBJ1-1, with a possible D match to TRBD1 (6 bases). The CDR3 loop spans 14 amino acids. Germline V gene lookup returns CDR1 MNHNY and CDR2 SVGAGI (reference sequence). The V gene lost 6 bases and the J gene lost 4 bases, with 15 bases spanning the gap. CDR3 sequence reads: CASRRQQGGTEAFF. The DNA for the CDR3 is TGTGCCAGCAGACGTCAACAGGGAGGCACTGAAGCTTTCTTT.

The sample holds one count of this clone. The rearrangement joins TRBV4-1 to TRBJ1-5; D remains unclear. The V gene lost 1 base and the J gene lost 4 bases, with 5 bases spanning the gap. Germline CDR1 is MGHRA and CDR2 is YSYEKL. The CDR3 covers 13 residues. The CDR3: CASSQGPNQPQHF. The DNA of the CDR3 is TGCGCCAGCAGCCAAGGTCCTAATCAGCCCCAGCATTTT.

This clone was seen just once. The chain has TRBV10-3 and TRBJ2-1; no clear D. With 5 bases removed from V and 3 bases from J, the gap between germline ends came to 17 bases. The germline V gene has CDR1 ENHRY and CDR2 SYGVKD. The length of the CDR3 is 16 residues. The DNA for the CDR3 is TGTGCCATCAGTTCCCCTTCCCGGACGAACTACAATGAGCAGTTCTTC. Its protein is CAISSPSRTNYNEQFF.

This clone was counted only a few times. This chain joins TRBV4-2 and TRBJ2-6, with D perhaps matching TRBD2 (7 bases). Germline-derived CDR1 and CDR2 are LGHNA and YNFKEQ. V was trimmed by 4 bases and J by 2 bases, leaving 21 bases between them. The length of the CDR3 is 19 residues. The CDR3, as DNA: TGTGCCAGCAGCCCCATCCGGGGGGCTTGGGGAGCTGGGGCCAACGTCCTGACTTTC. This codes for CASSPIRGAWGAGANVLTF.

The rearrangement uses TRBV28 and TRBJ1-1, with unresolved D. The CDR3 extends over 15 amino acids. CDR1 and CDR2 (germline): MDHEN, SYDVKM. Trimming removed 3 bases at V and 4 bases at J, with 15 bases between. CDR3 amino acids: CASSLIYGEGTEAFF. CDR3 bases: TGTGCCAGCAGTTTGATATACGGGGAGGGCACTGAAGCTTTCTTT.

CDR3 sequence: CASSVAASAQETQYF. The DNA for the CDR3 is TGTGCCAGCAGCGTAGCGGCTAGCGCGCAAGAGACCCAGTACTTC. The rearrangement uses TRBV9 and TRBJ2-5; TRBD2 is a possible D gene (6 bases). Germline loops: CDR1 SGDLS, CDR2 YYNGEE. There are 15 residues in the CDR3. V was shortened by 0 bases and J by 2 bases, with 11 bases between the two germline ends.

The chain has TRBV27 and TRBJ1-5, with 7 positions matching TRBD1. The CDR3 runs to 13 residues. The germline gives CDR1 MNHEY, CDR2 SMNVEV (reference sequence). The V segment lost 6 bases and the J segment 5 bases; nucleotides outside the gene matches: 4. DNA of the CDR3: TGTGCCAGCAGCAAGGGGGCGGATCAGCCCCAGCATTTT. Translating it yields CASSKGADQPQHF.

Here the CDR3 reads CASSLVLRSTDTQYF. The CDR3 DNA reads TGCGCCAGCAGCTTGGTTCTCAGGAGCACAGATACGCAGTATTTT. This chain links TRBV5-1 with TRBJ2-3; D not certain. Trimming left V 0 bases short and J 0 bases short, with 8 bases between. Per the germline V gene, CDR1 is SGHRS and CDR2 is YFSETQ. CDR3 size: 15 residues.

This clone was seen a handful of times. Here the CDR3 DNA reads TGTGCCAGCAGTTCCAGCATGGGACTAGCGGGAGCATCCGAGACCCAGTACTTC. Encoded protein: CASSSSMGLAGASETQYF. This rearrangement joins TRBV28 to TRBJ2-5, with TRBD2 identical over 14 bases. V was clipped by 4 bases and J by 5 bases; unmatched bases: 12. The CDR3 runs 18 residues. Per the germline V gene, CDR1 is MDHEN and CDR2 is SYDVKM.

The chain carries TRBV4-3 and TRBJ1-2; D unclear. This CDR3 is 17 amino acids long. Germline values: CDR1 LGHNA, CDR2 YSLEER. Trimming pared 2 bases from V and 4 bases from J, leaving 20 bases between. CDR3 DNA sequence: TGCGCCAGCAGCCAAAATGACGGCCTTCGGGCTACCTATGGCTACACCTTC. The encoded protein is CASSQNDGLRATYGYTF.

The chain links TRBV14 to TRBJ2-1, with D perhaps matching TRBD1 (5 bases). Trimming cost V 2 bases and J 0 bases, with 14 bases left between them. CDR3 length: 17 amino acids. From germline, CDR1 is SGHDN and CDR2 FVKESK. For the CDR3, the DNA is TGTGCCAGCAGCCAATCCACAGGAGCCGGCTCCTACAATGAGCAGTTCTTC. As protein: CASSQSTGAGSYNEQFF.